This TCR beta chain was captured in a study of cytomegalovirus exposure and HLA in healthy donors. The PCR made use of 60 Vbeta and 13 Jbeta primers. Sequencing was performed with immunoSEQ multiplex PCR; in TCRdb, only in-frame clones are kept and a portion is missing. The sample contains 150,000 to 200,000 clones, roughly two thirds of which appear only once. Whole-study findings and limits: The authors confirmed in vitro that a few CMV-associated chains were specific for CMV antigens.

Germline V lookup: CDR1 SGHVS, CDR2 FNYEAQ. V gave up 4 bases and J gave up 7 bases, with 20 bases separating them. The CDR3 has 16 residues. A word on this clone: The target antigen is unknown.

This chain connects TRBV7-6 to TRBJ2-1; D is perhaps TRBD1 (5 bases). Material: PBMCs. The TCR originated in a woman aged 25 to 39 in good health and CMV-seronegative. The CDR3 DNA reads as TGTGCCAGCAGCTCCCTGGGCCCGATTAACAGGAATGAGCAGTTCTTC. This codes for CASSSLGPINRNEQFF.